These T cell receptor beta chains were read from a single sample in a study of blood T cell repertoires in COVID-19. TCRdb's table, derived via immunoSEQ multiplex PCR, lists solely in-frame clones and lacks some. The table lists approximately 220,000 clones, roughly 81% of them singletons, with around 3% in the top ten. The specimen was peripheral blood. The source is a man over 45 who had recovered from COVID-19. Each CDR3 is given with its conserved first and last residue. D genes are given only for firm matches. Clone size is stated in some rows and not others, as once, few, many or a class when expanded.

D,V,J,size,CDR3,DNA
-,TRBV30,TRBJ1-1,once,CAWRRAPMNTEAFF,TGTGCCTGGAGGCGGGCACCAATGAACACTGAAGCTTTCTTT
-,TRBV29-1,TRBJ2-1,-,CSVGRGWHEQFF,TGCAGCGTTGGCCGGGGTTGGCATGAGCAGTTCTTC
TRBD2,TRBV6-4,TRBJ2-5,-,CASLEVGELAPKPIETQYF,TGTGCCAGTCTGGAAGTGGGTGAACTAGCGCCTAAACCTATTGAGACCCAGTACTTC
-,TRBV5-4,TRBJ2-7,-,CASSLVADPSYEQYF,TGTGCCAGCAGCTTGGTAGCGGACCCATCCTACGAGCAGTACTTC
TRBD2,TRBV28,TRBJ2-7,-,CASSAPGGNLYEQYF,TGTGCCAGCAGTGCCCCGGGAGGGAACCTTTACGAGCAGTACTTC
TRBD2,TRBV15,TRBJ2-1,-,CATSRDRAGVYNEQFF,TGTGCCACCAGCAGAGATCGAGCGGGGGTCTACAATGAGCAGTTCTTC
-,TRBV28,TRBJ1-5,-,CASSSQTGWQPQHF,TGTGCCAGCAGTTCACAGACAGGTTGGCAGCCCCAGCATTTT
-,TRBV24-1,TRBJ2-3,-,CATSDFRGRSDTQYF,TGTGCCACCAGTGATTTCAGGGGGAGGTCAGATACGCAGTATTTT
TRBD2,TRBV30,TRBJ2-1,-,CAWSVKRTSHNEQFF,TGTGCCTGGAGTGTAAAGAGGACTAGCCACAATGAGCAGTTCTTC
TRBD2,TRBV5-1,TRBJ2-7,-,CASSLEAQREGRTYEQYF,TGCGCCAGCAGCTTGGAGGCGCAGCGGGAGGGCCGAACCTACGAGCAGTACTTC
-,TRBV29-1,TRBJ2-7,few,CSVEGHGTYEQYF,TGCAGCGTTGAAGGGCACGGGACCTACGAGCAGTACTTC